This T cell receptor beta chain was recorded in a study of blood T cell repertoires in COVID-19. Study overall: Whether acute or convalescent, the COVID-19 samples came from the United States, Italy and Spain. Nucleic acid was either cDNA or gDNA, and it came from T cells, B-cell-depleted T cells, or PBMCs.

The authors' processing: By means of reference gene primer amplification, nucleated cell counts were estimated. TCRdb keeps only in-frame clones here, not all; method: immunoSEQ multiplex PCR. That table furnishes V, J and clone size, whereas the DNA furnished D and trimming. The sample shows some 200,000 clones, 90% to 95% of them seen only once. Enrolment of Seattle patients took place during active infection, and they were followed longitudinally. The CDR3 is 13 residues long. After removal of 8 bases from V and 3 bases from J, the junction contained 9 bases not matched to a gene. Germline lookup yields CDR1 GTSNPN and CDR2 SVGIG (reference sequence).

The chain has TRBV30 and TRBJ2-7; 8 bases match TRBD2. The clonotype originates from a man in his thirties or forties with COVID-19, enrolled during active disease. The sequenced sample was peripheral blood. CDR3: CARSGTSGYEQYF. The CDR3 coding sequence is TGTGCCCGATCCGGGACTAGTGGCTACGAGCAGTACTTC.